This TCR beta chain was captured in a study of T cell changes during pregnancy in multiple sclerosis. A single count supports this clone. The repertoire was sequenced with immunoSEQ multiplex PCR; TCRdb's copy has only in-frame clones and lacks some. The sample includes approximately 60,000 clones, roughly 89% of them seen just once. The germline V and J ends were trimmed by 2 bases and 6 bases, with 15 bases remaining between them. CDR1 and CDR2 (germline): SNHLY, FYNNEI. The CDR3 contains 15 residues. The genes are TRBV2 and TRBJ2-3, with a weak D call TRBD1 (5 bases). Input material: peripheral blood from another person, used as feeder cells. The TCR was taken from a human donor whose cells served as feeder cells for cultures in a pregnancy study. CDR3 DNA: TGTGCCAGCAGTGAATCGGGTCAGGGTGGGGATACGCAGTATTTT. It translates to CASSESGQGGDTQYF.